The clone carrying this T cell receptor beta chain is a singleton in its sample. This sample is part of a study of blood T cell repertoires in COVID-19. In the study overall: The origin of the acute and convalescent COVID-19 samples was the United States, Italy and Spain. Sources were T cells, B-cell-depleted T cells, or PBMCs; the material itself was cDNA or gDNA.

Assay used: immunoSEQ multiplex PCR; TCRdb lists only in-frame clones, some missing. The sample includes around 130,000 clones, around 86% of them seen just once. Enrollees, about 18 to 89 years old, lived in about two dozen US areas. Cohorts were assigned according to the clinical history that participants reported. This CDR3 contains 14 residues. The germline V gene encodes CDR1 MNHNY and CDR2 SVGAGI (reference sequence). Trimming left V 4 bases short and J 0 bases short, with 7 bases between. The sequenced sample was PBMCs or T cells enriched from blood (not recorded which). This sequence joins TRBV6-6 and TRBJ1-3; D is undetermined. The TCR was taken from a man aged 25-45 years who had recovered from COVID-19. The CDR3 nucleotides read TGTGCCAGCAGTTCAGTCAGCTCTGGAAACACCATATATTTT. Translated: CASSSVSSGNTIYF.